The TCR beta chain described here comes from a study of T-cell reconstitution after alpha-beta-depleted transplantation in children. Whole-study results and caveats: Several hundred rapidly expanded clones from non-depleted graft cells reportedly supplied alpha-beta T cells about two months post-transplant.

A few counts support this clonotype. Its specificity is unknown. This CDR3 has 13 amino acids. From germline, CDR1 is MNHEY and CDR2 SVGEGT. Trimming took 6 bases from V and 7 from J, leaving 13 bases between them. Preparation of the TCRbeta library was carried out with unique molecular identifiers. TCRdb redid the calling of the PCR reads with MiXCR, one entry per CDR3 protein. The table shows more than 400,000 distinct CDR3 sequences, with approximately 10% occurring only once. This clonotype was sampled from a female patient aged 2-9 years who had a stem cell transplant for aplastic anemia, so the T cells may come from the graft donor. Here the sequenced sample was PBMCs, mostly from graft donor cells, taken 180 days after TCRalphabeta/CD19-depleted stem cell transplant. The J gene is TRBJ1-5, the V gene TRBV6-2 or TRBV6-3; D not resolved. DNA for the CDR3: TGTGCCAGCAGAGAAATAGTAAGACAGCCCCAGCATTTT. It translates to CASREIVRQPQHF.